This T cell receptor beta chain was observed in a study of cytomegalovirus exposure and HLA in healthy donors. 13 Jbeta primers and 60 Vbeta primers were used for the PCR. The assay was immunoSEQ multiplex PCR, and TCRdb's table has in-frame clones only and misses some. Its table lists about 200,000 clones. Overall study results and limits: Later on, an analysis showed TCR association rates differing by HLA locus, with DRB1 the most and HLA-C the fewest. For presence/absence analyses, sequencing depth was assumed to be roughly uniform across donors.

As regards this clone: Its antigen remains unidentified.

This clonotype originated in a boy aged 5-17 years in good health and CMV-seronegative. The sequenced material came from PBMCs.

The CDR3, as DNA: TGTGCCAGCAGCCCCTTAGCGGGGGGGCAGGAGACCCAGTACTTC. Protein product: CASSPLAGGQETQYF. The chain carries TRBV2 and TRBJ2-5, with 11 bases lining up with TRBD2. J gave up 5 bases and V 6 bases, and 8 bases lay outside the gene matches. The CDR3 is 15 amino acids. CDR1 and CDR2 from the germline V gene are SNHLY and FYNNEI.